Listed below are T cell receptor beta chains from one sample, sequenced in a study of shared clonotypes between healthy human individuals. Some clones are missing from TCRdb's copy, which holds only in-frame ones; the method was immunoSEQ multiplex PCR. The sample lists approximately 340,000 clones; over 70% were seen once. The specimen was memory CD4+ T cells sorted from blood. These receptors all come from a man aged 30 to 39 in good health. Both conserved end residues are part of each CDR3. A D gene is named only where the DNA matches it firmly. Clone size is shown for a subset of rows, as once, few, many or a class of expanded clone.

CDR3 length: 12
D gene: -
J gene: TRBJ2-1
clone size: -
V gene: TRBV28
CDR3 protein: CASSLIEHEQFF
CDR3 DNA: TGTGCCAGCAGTTTAATTGAGCATGAGCAGTTCTTC

CDR3 length: 16
D gene: -
J gene: TRBJ2-2
clone size: few
V gene: TRBV2
CDR3 protein: CASLSLRRDGRTELFF
CDR3 DNA: TGTGCCAGCCTCTCCCTAAGGCGGGACGGAAGAACAGAGCTGTTTTTT

CDR3 length: 16
D gene: -
J gene: TRBJ2-5
clone size: many
V gene: TRBV6-1
CDR3 protein: CASSESPTATQETQYF
CDR3 DNA: TGTGCCAGCAGTGAAAGCCCGACAGCTACCCAAGAGACCCAGTACTTC

CDR3 length: 10
D gene: -
J gene: TRBJ1-5
clone size: -
V gene: TRBV27
CDR3 protein: CASFVQPQHF
CDR3 DNA: TGTGCCAGCTTCGTTCAGCCCCAGCATTTT

CDR3 length: 14
D gene: -
J gene: TRBJ1-2
clone size: -
V gene: TRBV19
CDR3 protein: CASSPQQGWYGYTF
CDR3 DNA: TGTGCCAGTAGTCCTCAACAGGGATGGTATGGCTACACCTTC

CDR3 length: 16
D gene: -
J gene: TRBJ2-7
clone size: -
V gene: TRBV25-1
CDR3 protein: CASTGRQTGSSYEQYF
CDR3 DNA: TGTGCCAGCACCGGAAGGCAGACGGGAAGCTCCTACGAGCAGTACTTC

CDR3 length: 15
D gene: TRBD2
J gene: TRBJ2-1
clone size: once
V gene: TRBV19
CDR3 protein: CASSIGSGRGNEQFF
CDR3 DNA: TGTGCCAGTAGTATAGGAAGCGGGAGGGGGAATGAGCAGTTCTTC

CDR3 length: 15
D gene: TRBD1
J gene: TRBJ1-4
clone size: -
V gene: TRBV9
CDR3 protein: CASSAGQATNEKLFF
CDR3 DNA: TGTGCCAGCAGCGCCGGACAGGCAACTAATGAAAAACTGTTTTTT

CDR3 length: 13
D gene: -
J gene: TRBJ1-1
clone size: -
V gene: TRBV28
CDR3 protein: CASSFGGPTEAFF
CDR3 DNA: TGTGCCAGCAGTTTTGGGGGGCCCACTGAAGCTTTCTTT

CDR3 length: 14
D gene: -
J gene: TRBJ2-7
clone size: -
V gene: TRBV28
CDR3 protein: CASSPPSATYEQYF
CDR3 DNA: TGTGCCAGCAGTCCCCCTAGCGCAACCTACGAGCAGTACTTC

CDR3 length: 12
D gene: -
J gene: TRBJ1-5
clone size: -
V gene: TRBV2
CDR3 protein: CASSEVGEPQHF
CDR3 DNA: TGTGCCAGCAGTGAAGTGGGGGAGCCCCAGCATTTT

CDR3 length: 14
D gene: -
J gene: TRBJ1-3
clone size: -
V gene: TRBV6-1
CDR3 protein: CASASQVAGNTIYF
CDR3 DNA: TGTGCCAGCGCGTCCCAAGTGGCTGGAAACACCATATATTTT

CDR3 length: 16
D gene: TRBD2
J gene: TRBJ2-1
clone size: many
V gene: TRBV2
CDR3 protein: CASSEGTSGRGDEQFF
CDR3 DNA: TGTGCCAGCAGTGAGGGGACTAGCGGGAGGGGGGATGAGCAGTTCTTC

CDR3 length: 11
D gene: -
J gene: TRBJ1-1
clone size: -
V gene: TRBV6-1
CDR3 protein: CASRTGTEAFF
CDR3 DNA: TGTGCCAGCAGAACCGGGACAGAAGCTTTCTTT

CDR3 length: 15
D gene: TRBD2
J gene: TRBJ2-1
clone size: -
V gene: TRBV11-2
CDR3 protein: CASSLGGVRDNEQFF
CDR3 DNA: TGTGCCAGCAGCTTGGGGGGGGTACGAGACAATGAGCAGTTCTTC

CDR3 length: 14
D gene: -
J gene: TRBJ2-4
clone size: once
V gene: TRBV5-6
CDR3 protein: CASSSPGRGFIQYF
CDR3 DNA: TGTGCCAGCAGCTCGCCGGGACGGGGCTTCATTCAGTACTTC

CDR3 length: 15
D gene: -
J gene: TRBJ2-2
clone size: few
V gene: TRBV28
CDR3 protein: CASSLGGEDTGELFF
CDR3 DNA: TGTGCCAGCAGTTTAGGGGGAGAGGACACCGGGGAGCTGTTTTTT

CDR3 length: 16
D gene: TRBD2
J gene: TRBJ2-3
clone size: many
V gene: TRBV27
CDR3 protein: CASSPSSGRGTDTQYF
CDR3 DNA: TGTGCCAGCAGCCCTTCAAGCGGGAGAGGTACAGATACGCAGTATTTT

CDR3 length: 15
D gene: -
J gene: TRBJ1-1
clone size: -
V gene: TRBV5-1
CDR3 protein: CASRVAQGRNTEAFF
CDR3 DNA: TGCGCCAGCAGGGTCGCGCAGGGTAGGAACACTGAAGCTTTCTTT

CDR3 length: 12
D gene: -
J gene: TRBJ2-7
clone size: many
V gene: TRBV5-6
CDR3 protein: CASSLRSYEQYF
CDR3 DNA: TGTGCCAGCAGCTTGCGGTCCTACGAGCAGTACTTC

CDR3 length: 16
D gene: TRBD2
J gene: TRBJ2-1
clone size: -
V gene: TRBV6-6
CDR3 protein: CASSLAGGPFPNEQFF
CDR3 DNA: TGTGCCAGCAGTTTAGCGGGAGGGCCTTTCCCCAATGAGCAGTTCTTC

CDR3 length: 12
D gene: -
J gene: TRBJ1-1
clone size: -
V gene: TRBV28
CDR3 protein: CASSQSGTEAFF
CDR3 DNA: TGTGCCAGCAGCCAGAGCGGCACTGAAGCTTTCTTT

CDR3 length: 15
D gene: -
J gene: TRBJ1-5
clone size: -
V gene: TRBV2
CDR3 protein: CASRRTRISNQPQHF
CDR3 DNA: TGTGCCAGCAGGAGGACTCGGATTAGCAATCAGCCCCAGCATTTT

CDR3 length: 12
D gene: -
J gene: TRBJ2-1
clone size: -
V gene: TRBV15
CDR3 protein: CATSSSLGRVIF
CDR3 DNA: TGTGCCACCAGCAGCTCCCTCGGGCGTGTAATCTTC

CDR3 length: 15
D gene: -
J gene: TRBJ2-7
clone size: -
V gene: TRBV5-1
CDR3 protein: CASAKIRGLGYEQYF
CDR3 DNA: TGCGCCAGCGCAAAAATTCGGGGGTTGGGTTACGAGCAGTACTTC

CDR3 length: 15
D gene: -
J gene: TRBJ2-5
clone size: few
V gene: TRBV6-6
CDR3 protein: CASTPYGAGGETQYF
CDR3 DNA: TGTGCCAGCACCCCTTACGGAGCTGGCGGAGAGACCCAGTACTTC

CDR3 length: 15
D gene: -
J gene: TRBJ2-1
clone size: -
V gene: TRBV9
CDR3 protein: CASSADGTSYNEQFF
CDR3 DNA: TGTGCCAGCAGCGCAGATGGGACTTCCTACAATGAGCAGTTCTTC

CDR3 length: 13
D gene: -
J gene: TRBJ1-1
clone size: -
V gene: TRBV21-1
CDR3 protein: CASTEDSQNSAFF
CDR3 DNA: TGTGCCAGCACCGAGGACAGTCAAAACTCAGCTTTCTTT

CDR3 length: 13
D gene: -
J gene: TRBJ1-1
clone size: -
V gene: TRBV12-5
CDR3 protein: CASLPGLNTEAFF
CDR3 DNA: TGTGCTAGTCTCCCCGGGTTGAACACTGAAGCTTTCTTT

CDR3 length: 17
D gene: TRBD2
J gene: TRBJ2-3
clone size: once
V gene: TRBV15
CDR3 protein: CATSTSGISQNTDTQYF
CDR3 DNA: TGTGCCACCAGCACCAGCGGGATTAGCCAAAACACAGATACGCAGTATTTT

CDR3 length: 13
D gene: TRBD1
J gene: TRBJ2-7
clone size: -
V gene: TRBV5-4
CDR3 protein: CASSRDRLYEQYF
CDR3 DNA: TGTGCCAGCAGCCGGGACAGACTCTACGAGCAGTACTTC

CDR3 length: 13
D gene: -
J gene: TRBJ2-3
clone size: -
V gene: TRBV6-1
CDR3 protein: CASSETGRDTQYF
CDR3 DNA: TGTGCCAGCAGTGAAACCGGCAGGGATACGCAGTATTTT

CDR3 length: 13
D gene: -
J gene: TRBJ1-2
clone size: -
V gene: TRBV30
CDR3 protein: CAWSLVTGGGYTF
CDR3 DNA: TGTGCCTGGAGTCTTGTGACAGGCGGTGGCTACACCTTC

CDR3 length: 13
D gene: -
J gene: TRBJ2-1
clone size: -
V gene: TRBV4-1
CDR3 protein: CASSQVKSFEQFF
CDR3 DNA: TGCGCCAGCAGCCAAGTTAAGTCGTTCGAGCAGTTCTTC

CDR3 length: 15
D gene: -
J gene: TRBJ2-7
clone size: -
V gene: TRBV6-5
CDR3 protein: CASRPFTGVDYEQYF
CDR3 DNA: TGTGCCAGCAGACCCTTCACCGGGGTCGACTACGAGCAGTACTTC

CDR3 length: 13
D gene: -
J gene: TRBJ1-5
clone size: -
V gene: TRBV2
CDR3 protein: CASQGLLGQPQHF
CDR3 DNA: TGTGCCAGCCAGGGGTTGTTAGGTCAGCCCCAGCATTTT

CDR3 length: 14
D gene: TRBD1
J gene: TRBJ2-2
clone size: -
V gene: TRBV2
CDR3 protein: CASRLQGRTGELFF
CDR3 DNA: TGTGCCAGTAGATTACAGGGGCGGACCGGGGAGCTGTTTTTT

CDR3 length: 12
D gene: TRBD2
J gene: TRBJ2-7
clone size: -
V gene: TRBV28
CDR3 protein: CASFTGLGEQYF
CDR3 DNA: TGTGCCAGTTTTACGGGACTAGGCGAGCAGTACTTC

CDR3 length: 15
D gene: -
J gene: TRBJ2-1
clone size: -
V gene: TRBV5-5
CDR3 protein: CASSVGRAEGNEQFF
CDR3 DNA: TGTGCCAGCAGCGTCGGGCGGGCGGAGGGCAATGAGCAGTTCTTC

CDR3 length: 18
D gene: TRBD2
J gene: TRBJ2-2
clone size: -
V gene: TRBV5-3
CDR3 protein: CARSLSETSGSWAGELFF
CDR3 DNA: TGTGCCAGAAGCTTGTCTGAGACTAGCGGGAGTTGGGCCGGGGAGCTGTTTTTT

CDR3 length: 13
D gene: -
J gene: TRBJ2-1
clone size: -
V gene: TRBV10-1
CDR3 protein: CASSGTSYNEQFF
CDR3 DNA: TGCGCCAGCAGCGGGACCTCCTACAATGAGCAGTTCTTC

CDR3 length: 14
D gene: -
J gene: TRBJ1-2
clone size: -
V gene: TRBV6-6
CDR3 protein: CASSPTGLPYGYTF
CDR3 DNA: TGTGCCAGCAGCCCAACGGGCCTACCCTATGGCTACACCTTC

CDR3 length: 13
D gene: -
J gene: TRBJ2-4
clone size: many
V gene: TRBV7-2
CDR3 protein: CASSLASWDIQYF
CDR3 DNA: TGTGCCAGCAGCTTAGCGTCTTGGGACATTCAGTACTTC

CDR3 length: 12
D gene: -
J gene: TRBJ2-7
clone size: -
V gene: TRBV2
CDR3 protein: CASSERTYEQYF
CDR3 DNA: TGTGCCAGCTCGGAGAGAACCTACGAGCAGTACTTC

CDR3 length: 13
D gene: -
J gene: TRBJ1-1
clone size: few
V gene: TRBV28
CDR3 protein: CASSFYEYGLAFF
CDR3 DNA: TGTGCCAGCAGTTTTTATGAGTATGGTCTAGCTTTCTTT

CDR3 length: 14
D gene: -
J gene: TRBJ2-1
clone size: -
V gene: TRBV7-8
CDR3 protein: CASSFRRDRNEQFF
CDR3 DNA: TGTGCCAGCAGCTTTCGGCGGGACAGAAATGAGCAGTTCTTC

CDR3 length: 14
D gene: -
J gene: TRBJ1-5
clone size: -
V gene: TRBV6-1
CDR3 protein: CASGGTDSNQPQHF
CDR3 DNA: TGTGCCAGCGGGGGGACGGATAGCAATCAGCCCCAGCATTTT

CDR3 length: 13
D gene: -
J gene: TRBJ2-3
clone size: once
V gene: TRBV5-6
CDR3 protein: CASSLFHTDTQYF
CDR3 DNA: TGTGCCAGCAGCTTGTTTCACACAGATACGCAGTATTTT

CDR3 length: 15
D gene: -
J gene: TRBJ2-1
clone size: -
V gene: TRBV14
CDR3 protein: CASSQKGGALNEQFF
CDR3 DNA: TGTGCCAGCAGCCAAAAGGGGGGGGCGTTGAATGAGCAGTTCTTC

CDR3 length: 16
D gene: TRBD1
J gene: TRBJ2-5
clone size: many
V gene: TRBV7-8
CDR3 protein: CASSLATGGAGETQYF
CDR3 DNA: TGTGCCAGCAGCTTAGCAACAGGGGGCGCGGGGGAGACCCAGTACTTC

CDR3 length: 13
D gene: -
J gene: TRBJ2-1
clone size: -
V gene: TRBV14
CDR3 protein: CASSQLRDTGQFF
CDR3 DNA: TGTGCCAGCAGCCAACTCCGGGACACGGGGCAGTTCTTC

CDR3 length: 13
D gene: -
J gene: TRBJ1-1
clone size: once
V gene: TRBV29-1
CDR3 protein: CSVGGSGSTEAFF
CDR3 DNA: TGCAGCGTTGGAGGGTCCGGTTCCACTGAAGCTTTCTTT

CDR3 length: 17
D gene: TRBD1
J gene: TRBJ1-2
clone size: -
V gene: TRBV10-3
CDR3 protein: CAISVWDRVLRLYGYTF
CDR3 DNA: TGTGCCATCAGTGTTTGGGACAGGGTACTTAGACTTTATGGCTACACCTTC